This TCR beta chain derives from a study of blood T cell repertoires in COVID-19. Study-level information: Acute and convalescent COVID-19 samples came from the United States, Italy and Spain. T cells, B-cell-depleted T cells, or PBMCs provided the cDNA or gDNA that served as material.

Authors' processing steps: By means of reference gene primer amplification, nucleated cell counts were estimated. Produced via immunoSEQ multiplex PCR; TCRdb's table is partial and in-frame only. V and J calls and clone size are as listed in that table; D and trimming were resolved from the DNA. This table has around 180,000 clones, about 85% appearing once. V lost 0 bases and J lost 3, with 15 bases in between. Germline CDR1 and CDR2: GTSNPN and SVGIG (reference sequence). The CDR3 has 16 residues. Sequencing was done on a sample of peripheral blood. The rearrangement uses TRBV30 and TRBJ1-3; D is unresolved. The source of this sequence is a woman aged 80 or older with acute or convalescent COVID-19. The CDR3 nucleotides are TGTGCCTGGAGTGTACATCTGCGGGGTATTGGAAACACCATATATTTT. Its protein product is CAWSVHLRGIGNTIYF.